Below, 18 T cell receptor beta chains from the same sample are listed, as sequenced in a study of beta chain features in type 1 diabetes. Study results and limitations: TCRB CDR3s from Type 1 diabetes patients were moderately but significantly shorter in all four CD4+ subsets.

Antigens of these TCRs are unknown. Reverse transcription of all isolated RNA meant that expressed TCRB transcripts were sequenced. The table came from immunoSEQ multiplex PCR; TCRdb's copy has only in-frame clones and leaves some out. The table has about 27,000 clones, roughly three fifths seen once. Material for sequencing was Tregs from blood. The receptor set was obtained from a woman between 18 and 29 years old with type 1 diabetes.

This rearrangement joins TRBV7-9 to TRBJ2-5, with 7 positions matching TRBD1. V lost 3 bases and J lost 7; bases outside the gene matches: 11. Germline V gene data show CDR1 as SEHNR and CDR2 as FQNEAQ (reference sequence). This CDR3 spans 15 amino acids. CDR3 sequence (DNA): TGTGCCAGCAGCTTGGGCAGGGGGAAGGTCGGGACCCAGTACTTC. It specifies CASSLGRGKVGTQYF.

This clone ranks as medium-sized (0.01 to 0.1%). The chain joins TRBV5-1 to TRBJ2-5; perhaps TRBD1 as D (5 bases). Trimming removed 2 bases at V and 1 base at J, with 9 bases between. This CDR3 is built from 14 residues. The V gene's germline CDR1 is SGHRS and CDR2 YFSETQ. CDR3 bases: TGCGCCAGCAGCTTTAATGGGGCCCAAGAGACCCAGTACTTC. Amino acids: CASSFNGAQETQYF.

The V gene is TRBV2, the J gene TRBJ1-5; no firm D call. The CDR3 runs to 15 residues. V was clipped by 3 bases and J by 5 bases, with 14 bases between them. Germline V gene sequence: CDR1 SNHLY, CDR2 FYNNEI. CDR3 sequence reads: CASSDLAESYQPQHF. CDR3 in DNA: TGTGCCAGCAGTGACTTGGCGGAATCTTATCAGCCCCAGCATTTT.

The V and J genes are TRBV7-8 and TRBJ1-1, with 9 bases identical to TRBD1. The V segment lost 5 bases and the J segment 8 bases; nucleotides outside the gene matches: 6. This CDR3 has 13 residues. Germline V lookup: CDR1 SGHVS, CDR2 FQNEAQ. The CDR3 DNA is TGTGCCAGCAGCCCCCGGGACAGGGCCGAAGCTTTCTTT. This encodes CASSPRDRAEAFF.

The gene calls are TRBV5-4 and TRBJ2-3; 8 bases line up with TRBD2. This CDR3 is 16 amino acids long. Germline CDR1 SGHNT, CDR2 YYREEE (reference sequence). The J segment lost 0 bases and the V segment lost 4 bases, leaving 7 bases of the junction unmatched. The CDR3 DNA sequence: TGTGCCAGCAGCCTCAGACTAGCGACGAGCACAGATACGCAGTATTTT. Protein product: CASSLRLATSTDTQYF.

The chain combines TRBV7-2 with TRBJ2-3; D may be TRBD2 (6 bases). Germline V gene lookup returns CDR1 SGHTA and CDR2 FQGNSA. The V and J ends lost 4 bases and 1 base respectively, with 15 bases between them. The length of the CDR3 is 16 residues. The CDR3 DNA follows: TGTGCCAGCAGCTACCCTTGGGTAGCGGGCACAGATACGCAGTATTTT. Amino acid sequence: CASSYPWVAGTDTQYF.

The V gene is TRBV6-5, the J gene TRBJ2-3, with D maybe TRBD1 (5 bases). CDR3 length equals 16 residues. CDR1 MNHEY and CDR2 SVGAGI come from the germline V gene. Trimming pared 0 bases from V and 4 bases from J, leaving 14 bases between. CDR3 DNA: TGTGCCAGCAGTTACTCGAGTCAACAGGTAGCAGATACGCAGTATTTT. This codes for CASSYSSQQVADTQYF.

This clone was counted a few times. This chain uses TRBV5-4 with TRBJ2-2; 10 nucleotides align to TRBD1. Germline assignment: CDR1 SGHNT and CDR2 YYREEE (reference sequence). J gave up 6 bases and V 2 bases, and 7 bases lay outside the gene matches. The CDR3 is made up of 16 amino acids. The CDR3 is CASSFGTGVGSGELFF. The CDR3 bases are TGTGCCAGCAGCTTCGGGACAGGGGTGGGCTCCGGGGAGCTGTTTTTT.

The J gene is TRBJ1-2, the V gene TRBV5-1; 7 bases agree with TRBD1. V gave up 0 bases and J gave up 4 bases; unmatched junction bases: 9. The CDR3 totals 16 residues. The germline CDR1 and CDR2 sequences are SGHRS and YFSETQ. CDR3 DNA sequence: TGCGCCAGCAGCTTGGGTATGACAGGGCCACTCTATGGCTACACCTTC. Its translation is CASSLGMTGPLYGYTF.

There are a few counts of this clone. The chain joins TRBV10-3 to TRBJ2-7; D is possibly TRBD1 (6 bases). Germline lookup yields CDR1 ENHRY and CDR2 SYGVKD. V lost 4 bases and J lost 2, with 9 bases in between. The CDR3 has 13 amino acids. The CDR3 sequence is CAISAGVPYEQYV. CDR3 in DNA: TGTGCCATCAGTGCAGGGGTTCCCTACGAGCAGTACGTC.

This sequence joins TRBV6-5 and TRBJ2-1; D may be TRBD1 (6 bases). V was cut by 2 bases and J by 7 bases, with 18 bases left in between. Germline CDR1 MNHEY, CDR2 SVGAGI. The CDR3 length is 16 residues. The CDR3 nucleotides read TGTGCCAGCAGTTACGCCGCCGGGACAACGGGGAATGAGCAGTTCTTC. The encoded protein is CASSYAAGTTGNEQFF.

This clone was observed a handful of times. The chain couples TRBV5-4 to TRBJ2-1; possible D gene TRBD2, 6 bases. CDR1 is SGHNT and CDR2 is YYREEE in the germline V gene (reference sequence). Deletions cut 4 bases from V and 10 bases from J, with 15 bases between. CDR3 length: 13 amino acids. In nucleotides, the CDR3 is TGTGCCAGCAGCCCGGGAGAGAGGAGGGAGCAGTTCTTC. The encoded protein is CASSPGERREQFF.

This chain connects TRBV7-8 to TRBJ2-7; TRBD2 matches 7 bases. CDR3 size: 16 residues. Germline V lookup: CDR1 SGHVS, CDR2 FQNEAQ. V lost 1 base, J lost 0 bases, and 6 bases stayed unmatched. The CDR3 spells CASSLGPGGSSYEQYF. In DNA form, the CDR3 reads TGTGCCAGCAGCTTAGGACCGGGAGGAAGCTCCTACGAGCAGTACTTC.

The gene calls are TRBV18 and TRBJ1-1, with 11 positions matching TRBD1. The CDR3 contains 15 residues. Germline values: CDR1 KGHSH, CDR2 LQKENI. The J segment lost 11 bases and the V segment lost 3 bases, leaving 11 bases of the junction unmatched. DNA of the CDR3: TGTGCCAGCTCACCCCAAAGGACAGGGGGCCACGGGGCTTTCTTT. Translated: CASSPQRTGGHGAFF.

Regarding this clone: A junction boundary mismatches the germline segment, possibly from a read error. The rearrangement uses TRBV5-1 and TRBJ2-6, with D possibly TRBD1 on 6 matching bases. This CDR3 is built from 15 residues. Germline V CDR1 and CDR2: SGHRS, YFSETQ. In nucleotides, the CDR3 is TGCGCCAGCAGCTTGGGATCGTCAGGGGCCAACGTCCCGACTTTC. Its protein product is CASSLGSSGANVPTF.

This clone has just a few counts. The CDR3 region has the DNA TGTGCCAGCAGTGGTATGGATACGCAGTATTTT. Its protein product is CASSGMDTQYF. V is TRBV6-1 and J is TRBJ2-3; no clear D. CDR1 is MNHNS and CDR2 is SASEGT in the germline V gene. This CDR3 region has 11 residues. V gave up 4 bases and J gave up 6 bases, with 5 bases separating them.

The rearrangement links TRBV5-1 to TRBJ2-1; 7 positions match TRBD2. There are 14 residues in the CDR3. With 6 bases clipped from V and 6 bases from J, the junction kept 9 bases outside the gene matches. Per the germline V gene, CDR1 is SGHRS and CDR2 is YFSETQ. This CDR3 is CASTWREMRNEQFF. CDR3 sequence (DNA): TGCGCCAGCACGTGGCGGGAGATGCGCAATGAGCAGTTCTTC.

The chain carries TRBV5-1 and TRBJ1-2, with 7 bases lining up with TRBD1. V shed 0 bases, J shed 4 bases, and the junction held 3 bases outside the gene matches. Germline values: CDR1 SGHRS, CDR2 YFSETQ. The CDR3 contains 14 residues. CDR3: CASSLGQGPYGYTF. The DNA of the CDR3 is TGCGCCAGCAGCTTGGGACAGGGACCCTATGGCTACACCTTC.